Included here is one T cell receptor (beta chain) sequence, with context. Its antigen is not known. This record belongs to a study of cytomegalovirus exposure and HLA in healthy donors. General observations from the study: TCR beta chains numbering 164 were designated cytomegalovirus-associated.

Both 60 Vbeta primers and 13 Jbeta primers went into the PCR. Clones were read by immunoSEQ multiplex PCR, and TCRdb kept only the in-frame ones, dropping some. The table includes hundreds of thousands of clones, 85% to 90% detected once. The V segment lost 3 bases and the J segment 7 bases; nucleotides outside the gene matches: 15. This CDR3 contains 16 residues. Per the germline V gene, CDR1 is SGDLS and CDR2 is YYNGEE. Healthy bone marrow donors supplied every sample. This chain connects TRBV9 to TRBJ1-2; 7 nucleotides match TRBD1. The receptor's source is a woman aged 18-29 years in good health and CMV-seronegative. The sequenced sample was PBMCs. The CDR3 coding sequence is TGTGCCAGCAGCGAAGCCGTAGGGGGCGAAATTGGTGGCTACACCTTC. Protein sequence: CASSEAVGGEIGGYTF.